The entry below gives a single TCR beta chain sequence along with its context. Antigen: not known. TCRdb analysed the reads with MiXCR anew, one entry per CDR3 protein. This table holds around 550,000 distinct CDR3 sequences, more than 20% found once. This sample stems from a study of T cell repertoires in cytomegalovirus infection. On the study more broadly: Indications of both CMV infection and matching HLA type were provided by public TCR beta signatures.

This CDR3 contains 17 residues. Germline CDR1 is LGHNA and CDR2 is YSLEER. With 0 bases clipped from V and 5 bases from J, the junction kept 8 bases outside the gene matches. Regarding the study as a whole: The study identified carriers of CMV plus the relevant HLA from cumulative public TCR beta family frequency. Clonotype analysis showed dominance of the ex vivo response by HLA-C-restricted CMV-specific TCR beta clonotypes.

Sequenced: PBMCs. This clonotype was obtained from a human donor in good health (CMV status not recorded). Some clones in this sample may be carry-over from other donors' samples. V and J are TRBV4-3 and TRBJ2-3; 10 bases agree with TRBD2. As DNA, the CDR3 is TGCGCCAGCAGCCAAGATCAAGCGGGAGGGCCGGGAGATACGCAGTATTTT. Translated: CASSQDQAGGPGDTQYF.